The 21 T cell receptor beta chains in this list originate from one sample, sequenced in a study of cytomegalovirus exposure and HLA in healthy donors. PCR primers comprised 60 Vbeta and 13 Jbeta primers. Some clones are missing from TCRdb's copy, which holds only in-frame ones; the method was immunoSEQ multiplex PCR. The data hold about 210,000 clones, with about 80% observed a single time. Specimen: PBMCs. The receptors derive from a man aged 35 to 55 in good health and CMV-seropositive.

In DNA, the CDR3 is TGTGCCAGTAGTATAGACCGGGACAGCTATGGCTACACCTTC. Its translation is CASSIDRDSYGYTF. The chain combines TRBV19 with TRBJ1-2; TRBD1 agrees at 7 bases. The ends lost 0 bases at V and 4 bases at J; junction bases unmatched: 2. CDR1 and CDR2 (germline): LNHDA, SQIVND (reference sequence). The length of the CDR3 is 14 residues.

The V and J genes are TRBV5-1 and TRBJ2-5, with 8 bases that match TRBD2. V shed 2 bases, J shed 5 bases, and the junction held 8 bases outside the gene matches. CDR1 SGHRS and CDR2 YFSETQ come from the germline V gene. The CDR3 sequence is 15 residues long. The CDR3 region is CASSLTLGGGETQYF. DNA of the CDR3: TGCGCCAGCAGCTTAACCTTAGGCGGGGGGGAGACCCAGTACTTC.

This clone has only one observation. V gene TRBV29-1 combines with J gene TRBJ1-5; tentatively, D is TRBD1 (6 bases). Looked up from germline, CDR1 is SQVTM and CDR2 is ANQGSEA. The V end was cut by 6 bases, the J end by 3 bases, with 9 bases between. This CDR3 has 12 amino acids. The CDR3 sequence: CSVRDTNQPQHF. In DNA form, the CDR3 reads TGCAGCGTCCGGGACACCAATCAGCCCCAGCATTTT.

This clone is a singleton in its sample. V is TRBV19 and J is TRBJ1-5, with a tentative D call TRBD1 (5 bases). The length of the CDR3 is 14 residues. Per the germline V gene, CDR1 is LNHDA and CDR2 is SQIVND (reference sequence). Trimming cost V 3 bases and J 6 bases, with 12 bases left between them. CDR3: CASSIRDGGQPQHF. In DNA, the CDR3 is TGTGCCAGTAGTATTAGGGACGGGGGTCAGCCCCAGCATTTT.

The CDR3 protein is CASSRRDSDQPQHF. CDR3 bases: TGTGCCAGCAGCCGCCGGGACAGCGATCAGCCCCAGCATTTT. The J gene is TRBJ1-5, the V gene TRBV14; 7 nucleotides match TRBD1. Per germline, CDR1 SGHDN and CDR2 FVKESK. The V and J ends lost 4 bases and 5 bases, in that order; junction bases with no gene match: 5. The CDR3 has 14 amino acids.

This clone was detected only a few times. V gene TRBV18 combines with J gene TRBJ2-2; 8 nucleotides agree with TRBD1. V was clipped by 3 bases and J by 1 base; unmatched bases: 4. The length of the CDR3 is 16 residues. In germline, CDR1 is KGHSH, CDR2 LQKENI. CDR3 DNA: TGTGCCAGCTCACCCCTCGGGACAGGGAACACCGGGGAGCTGTTTTTT. Residues: CASSPLGTGNTGELFF.

Turning to this clone: At one end, the junction sequence differs from germline, possibly due to a read error. This chain uses TRBV7-9 with TRBJ1-1; 10 nucleotides match TRBD1. This CDR3 has 15 residues. CDR1 and CDR2 from the germline V gene are SEHNR and FQNEAQ (reference sequence). The CDR3 reads CSSSPGTGVNTEAFF. CDR3 sequence (DNA): TGTTCCAGCAGCCCCGGGACAGGGGTTAACACTGAAGCTTTCTTT.

V is TRBV28 and J is TRBJ2-1, with D possibly TRBD2 on 6 matching bases. CDR1 and CDR2 from the germline V gene are MDHEN and SYDVKM. The CDR3 has 16 residues. V lost 4 bases, J lost 1 base, and 14 bases lay in between. The CDR3 here is CASSSPLAGSYNEQFF. The DNA of the CDR3 is TGTGCCAGCAGTTCACCCCTGGCGGGATCCTACAATGAGCAGTTCTTC.

On this clone itself: Other DNA sequences of this sample code for an identical CDR3. This chain uses TRBV11-3 with TRBJ1-1; perhaps TRBD1 as D (5 bases). V was cut by 3 bases and J by 5 bases, with 13 bases left in between. The CDR3 has 14 amino acids. Per the germline V gene, CDR1 is SGHNT and CDR2 is YENEEA. CDR3 sequence reads: CASSFNRIRTEAFF. The CDR3 region has the DNA TGTGCCAGCAGCTTTAACAGGATCCGAACTGAAGCTTTCTTT.

The chain employs TRBV5-8 and TRBJ2-7; perhaps TRBD1 as D (6 bases). Trimming removed 4 bases from V and 4 bases from J, with 9 bases in between. The CDR3 is 12 residues long. Germline CDR1 SGHTS, CDR2 YDEGEE. CDR3 in amino acids: CASSLRGYEQYV. Written as DNA, the CDR3 is TGTGCCAGCAGCCTGAGGGGGTACGAGCAGTACGTC.

On this clone itself: One junction end disagrees with the germline gene, perhaps due to a read error. In the same sample, other DNA sequences code for this CDR3. The V and J genes are TRBV7-9 and TRBJ1-5; D ambiguous. The V gene's germline CDR1 is SEHNR and CDR2 FQNEAQ (reference sequence). This CDR3 has 14 amino acids. In DNA, the CDR3 is TGCGCCAGCAGCCAGGATCAGGTCAATCAGCCCCAGCATTTT. Protein product: CASSQDQVNQPQHF.

This chain connects TRBV30 to TRBJ1-6; TRBD1 aligns across 8 bases. The length of the CDR3 is 14 residues. Per germline, CDR1 GTSNPN and CDR2 SVGIG (reference sequence). The V and J ends lost 3 bases and 6 bases, in that order; junction bases with no gene match: 4. CDR3 DNA sequence: TGTGCCTGGAGCCCGGGACAGGCTAATTCACCCCTCCACTTT. Amino acids: CAWSPGQANSPLHF.

The rearrangement links TRBV29-1 to TRBJ2-5, with D perhaps TRBD2 (5 bases). The CDR3 is 14 amino acids. CDR1 is SQVTM, CDR2 ANQGSEA, per germline. Trimming removed 5 bases at V and 3 bases at J, with 16 bases between. CDR3 sequence (DNA): TGCAGCGTTATTCGGCACCGGGATGAAGAGACCCAGTACTTC. This sequence encodes CSVIRHRDEETQYF.

V is TRBV27 and J is TRBJ2-2, with D possibly matching TRBD1 (6 bases). This CDR3 region has 16 residues. V lost 1 base and J lost 3, with 12 bases in between. The V gene's germline CDR1 is MNHEY and CDR2 SMNVEV (reference sequence). The CDR3 DNA reads as TGTGCCAGCAGTTTATTGGGCAGGGGAGACACCGGGGAGCTGTTTTTT. Encoded protein: CASSLLGRGDTGELFF.

This chain connects TRBV19 to TRBJ2-7, with 7 bases lining up with TRBD1. The CDR3 totals 13 residues. Germline values: CDR1 LNHDA, CDR2 SQIVND (reference sequence). Trimming took 5 bases from V and 2 from J; bases not matched to a gene: 3. CDR3 coding DNA: TGTGCCAGTAGTCCCGGACAGGCCTACGAGCAGTACTTC. Translation: CASSPGQAYEQYF. The full variable domain, completed using reference TRBV19 and TRBJ2-7, is DGGITQSPKYLFRKEGQNVTLSCEQNLNHDAMYWYRQDPGQGLRLIYYSQIVNDFQKGDIAEGYSVSREKKESFPLTVTSAQKNPTAFYLCASSPGQAYEQYFGPGTRLTVT.

V and J are TRBV7-9 and TRBJ2-1; 12 nucleotides agree with TRBD1. V shed 5 bases and J 9 bases; nucleotides not matched to a gene: 8. The germline CDR1 and CDR2 sequences are SEHNR and FQNEAQ (reference sequence). This CDR3 has 15 residues. The CDR3, as DNA: TGTGCCAGCAGCGTCACCGGGACAGGGGGCTTTGAGCAGTTCTTC. Residues: CASSVTGTGGFEQFF. Combining the CDR3 with reference TRBV7-9 and TRBJ2-1 gives the whole variable domain DTGVSQNPRHKITKRGQNVTFRCDPISEHNRLYWYRQTLGQGPEFLTYFQNEAQLEKSRLLSDRFSAERPKGSFSTLEIQRTEQGDSAMYLCASSVTGTGGFEQFFGPGTRLTVL.

This sequence joins TRBV14 and TRBJ2-7, with 11 bases aligning to TRBD2. Trimming cost V 4 bases and J 4 bases; bases outside gene matches: 6. The V gene's germline CDR1 is SGHDN and CDR2 FVKESK. This CDR3 has 15 amino acids. CDR3 region: CASSRPGTSGYEQYF. CDR3 nucleotide sequence: TGTGCCAGCAGCCGTCCCGGGACTAGCGGTTACGAGCAGTACTTC.

V and J are TRBV9 and TRBJ2-1; 12 positions match TRBD2. CDR1 and CDR2 (germline): SGDLS, YYNGEE. V gave up 4 bases and J gave up 4 bases; unmatched junction bases: 12. There are 18 residues in the CDR3. The DNA of the CDR3 is TGTGCCAGCAGCCCCCTGGGACTAGCGGGCGTTACATACAATGAGCAGTTCTTC. Translating gives CASSPLGLAGVTYNEQFF.

The chain uses TRBV7-9 and TRBJ2-2; 7 nucleotides line up with TRBD1. CDR1 is SEHNR and CDR2 is FQNEAQ in the germline V gene (reference sequence). There are 16 residues in the CDR3. Losses at the gene ends were 5 bases for V and 5 bases for J; bases not matched to a gene: 11. The CDR3 sequence is CASSHPGQYDTGELFF. CDR3 sequence (DNA): TGTGCCAGCAGCCATCCGGGACAGTATGATACCGGGGAGCTGTTTTTT.

The chain employs TRBV6-5 and TRBJ2-7; TRBD1 is a possible D gene (6 bases). Germline V gives CDR1 MNHEY, CDR2 SVGAGI. CDR3 size: 15 residues. V lost 7 bases and J 1 base, leaving 17 bases between the germline ends. CDR3 nucleotides: TGTGCCAGCACCTCAGGGGCGGGTGGATCCTACGAGCAGTACTTC. Protein product: CASTSGAGGSYEQYF.

The chain joins TRBV6-1 to TRBJ2-1, with D unclear. V lost 3 bases, J lost 7 bases, and 16 bases lay in between. Germline-derived CDR1 and CDR2 are MNHNS and SASEGT. The CDR3 is 15 amino acids. The CDR3 coding sequence is TGTGCCAGCAGTGATGGGCCGGTAGTGAGAAATGAGCAGTTCTTC. Translated: CASSDGPVVRNEQFF.